This record covers a single TCR beta chain. V lost 3 bases and J lost 5; bases outside the gene matches: 3. This CDR3 has 13 residues. Germline V lookup: CDR1 KGHSH, CDR2 LQKENI. Generated by immunoSEQ multiplex PCR, the TCRdb table keeps only in-frame clones and is missing some. This table has more than 2,000,000 clones, approximately 90% appearing once. This sample was taken from a study of shared clonotypes between healthy human individuals. The receptor's source is a man between 18 and 35 years old in good health. V is TRBV18 and J is TRBJ2-7; 8 bases map to TRBD2. The sequenced sample consisted of naive CD4+ T cells sorted from blood. This sample's subset: CD45RA+ positively selected. CDR3 DNA: TGTGCCAGCTCACCGCGGGGGGCGGACGAGCAGTACTTC. It codes for CASSPRGADEQYF.